A selection of T cell receptor beta chains follows, all from one sample in a study of T cells after yellow fever vaccination. In TCRdb, the 5' RACE reads were re-called with MiXCR into one record per CDR3 protein. The repertoire holds about 320,000 distinct CDR3 sequences, with about 10% as singletons. Source: CD4+ T cells sorted from PBMCs, taken 45 days after the yellow fever booster vaccination. The source is a young man who received the YFV17D yellow fever vaccine. Both conserved end residues are part of each CDR3. D genes are given only for firm matches.

CASSSRQGGQPQHF | TRBD1 | TRBJ1-5 | TRBV7-9
CASSFQGPNEQFF | NA | TRBJ2-1 | TRBV12-3/TRBV12-4
CASSLTGIDSPLHF | NA | TRBJ1-6 | TRBV5-1
CASSSGQISGGAKDEQFF | TRBD2 | TRBJ2-1 | TRBV5-1
CSAALGGFEQYF | NA | TRBJ2-7 | TRBV20-1
CASSPGTGDPRANVLTF | NA | TRBJ2-6 | TRBV5-5
CASSSGTGFYEQYF | TRBD1 | TRBJ2-7 | TRBV7-2
CSVGQGGVTDTQYF | NA | TRBJ2-3 | TRBV29-1
CASTPRGRGSDTQYF | NA | TRBJ2-3 | TRBV25-1
CASSYSSSYGYTF | NA | TRBJ1-2 | TRBV6-5
CASSLDSWVGEQFF | NA | TRBJ2-1 | TRBV7-6
CASSLVRGLYNEQFF | TRBD1 | TRBJ2-1 | TRBV7-9
CASVDFWREAFF | NA | TRBJ1-1 | TRBV27
CASSPPWGYDTQYF | NA | TRBJ2-3 | TRBV18
CASSLRGGNQPQHF | NA | TRBJ1-5 | TRBV7-2
CASSSGTSGGTQYF | TRBD2 | TRBJ2-3 | TRBV7-2
CATSDSTVPGELFF | NA | TRBJ2-2 | TRBV24-1
CASRADGETQYF | NA | TRBJ2-5 | TRBV5-1
CAWSGQGYDTIYF | TRBD1 | TRBJ1-3 | TRBV30
CASRRDRADSPLHF | TRBD1 | TRBJ1-6 | TRBV5-1
CASTWGDSRKKLFF | TRBD1 | TRBJ1-4 | TRBV2
CASSQDSFYNSPLHF | NA | TRBJ1-6 | TRBV3-1
CASSWPGWGGYTF | NA | TRBJ1-2 | TRBV5-4
CASRDRDAEAFF | TRBD1 | TRBJ1-1 | TRBV19
CAIIIGTGADTQYF | NA | TRBJ2-3 | TRBV7-9